Detailed here is one T cell receptor (beta chain). Its cognate antigen has yet to be identified. No per-base quality is available; no much larger clone lies one base away. This entry comes from a study of blood T cell repertoires in COVID-19 (dated by TCRdb to the early 2020s). Background for the entire study: Samples covering the acute and convalescent phases of COVID-19 were provided by collaborators in the United States, Italy and Spain. The sample metadata nearly always contained a de-identified subject ID, COVID-19 status, age in years and sex. The samples were drawn from two sources: the first 160 participants of the ongoing ImmuneRACE study, and over 1,000 subjects contributed by 6 global collaborators. Where available, HLA class I and class II types were taken from metadata supplied by the sample provider and were not determined by assay-based typing. The dataset comprised deeply sampled blood TCRbeta repertoires from subjects exposed to, actively infected with, or recovered from COVID-19. The repertoires were released in a freely available public database meant as a resource for research on the immune response to SARS-CoV-2. The prospective study material was composed of cDNA or gDNA derived from T cells, B-cell-depleted T cells, or PBMCs. The full study reports these points: The quantity of clinical and demographic metadata differed by source and by participant and was supplied without curation.

TCRbeta CDR3 regions were amplified from genomic DNA by means of the immunoSEQ Assay, a bias-controlled multiplex PCR. The authors processed their data as follows. The number of nucleated cells in each sample was estimated by amplification of reference gene primers within the assay. Sequence reads were collapsed and filtered to measure the absolute abundance of every unique TCRbeta CDR3 rearrangement. For each sample, productive Simpson clonality was calculated as the square root of Simpson's diversity index over productive rearrangements. TCRdb provides this immuneACCESS table in a form limited to in-frame rearrangements. Some clones are lacking; in checked studies, under half of them reflect an unresolved V gene, and why the rest are absent is not known. D and trimming were read from the DNA, whereas the V and J calls and clone size are those reported in that table. The sample table holds about 200,000 clones, of which roughly 83% were seen once. 5% to 7% of the sample is held by the ten biggest clonotypes.

The CDR3 holds 13 amino acids from the cysteine to the phenylalanine. Solely the CDR3 DNA is kept, with 39 bases framed from the first base. According to the germline V gene, CDR1 reads SQVTM and CDR2 reads ANQGSEA. Cut back by 2 bases and 0 bases, the V and J ends lie 6 bases apart. Participants in the prospective study were enrolled through a virtual design, were aged about 18 to 90 years, and lived in 24 United States geographic areas. In the prospective study, participants were assigned to cohorts based on the clinical history participants reported in a screening survey and a study questionnaire. In the prospective study, mobile phlebotomists collected whole blood, serum and a nasopharyngeal or oropharyngeal swab from each participant. Prospective study participants could optionally give additional blood draws and questionnaires over a roughly 2-month period. Prospective study blood samples were shipped either frozen or at room temperature before DNA extraction.

This sequence was found in a man in his forties or fifties with acute COVID-19. Sequencing was done on a sample of PBMCs or T cells enriched from blood (not recorded which). The sequence joins TRBV29-1 to TRBJ2-3; matching of 5 bases hints at TRBD2 as the D gene. The DNA sequence is TGCAGCGTTGAACTAGCTAGCACAGATACGCAGTATTTT. This sequence encodes CSVELASTDTQYF.